This entry lists 30 T cell receptor beta chains sequenced from one sample in a study of cytomegalovirus exposure and HLA in healthy donors. PCR involved 60 Vbeta and 13 Jbeta primers. The repertoire was sequenced with immunoSEQ multiplex PCR; TCRdb's copy has only in-frame clones and lacks some. The sample has about 140,000 clones; approximately 79% are singletons. The sample consisted of PBMCs. These receptor sequences come from a female donor in good health and CMV-seronegative.

The J gene is TRBJ2-3, the V gene TRBV29-1; D ambiguous. Germline CDR1 SQVTM, CDR2 ANQGSEA. The V gene lost 1 base and the J gene lost 2 bases, with 10 bases spanning the gap. This CDR3 is built from 14 residues. The CDR3 DNA reads TGCAGCGTTGAAGGCGGAGCCGTCACAGATACGCAGTATTTT. It codes for CSVEGGAVTDTQYF.

This clone appeared once. V gene TRBV6-1 combines with J gene TRBJ2-7, with 8 bases matching TRBD1. Germline V gene lookup returns CDR1 MNHNS and CDR2 SASEGT. With 3 bases clipped from V and 1 base from J, the junction kept 8 bases outside the gene matches. The CDR3 runs to 16 residues. Here the CDR3 DNA reads TGTGCCAGCAGTGACCCGAGACAGGGGTTTTCCTACGAGCAGTACTTC. It is translated as CASSDPRQGFSYEQYF.

This chain joins TRBV2 and TRBJ2-2; TRBD2 might be the D (5 bases). The CDR3 runs 16 residues. Trimming shortened V by 6 bases and J by 2 bases, and 16 bases separated the two germline ends. Germline CDR1 is SNHLY and CDR2 is FYNNEI. The CDR3 is CASSPPSGPNTGELFF. The CDR3 bases are TGTGCCAGCAGCCCTCCAAGCGGCCCTAACACCGGGGAGCTGTTTTTT.

The chain carries TRBV29-1 and TRBJ2-7, with a weak D call TRBD1 (6 bases). Germline CDR1 and CDR2: SQVTM and ANQGSEA. Trimming took off 7 bases at V and 5 bases at J, with 15 bases between the two ends. The length of the CDR3 is 12 residues. In nucleotides, the CDR3 is TGCAGCGGGGGACATGGCCGCAACGAGCAGTACTTC. It translates to CSGGHGRNEQYF.

The chain has TRBV10-3 and TRBJ1-5; maybe TRBD1 (5 bases). Germline V lookup: CDR1 ENHRY, CDR2 SYGVKD. There are 14 residues in the CDR3. V lost 1 base to trimming and J lost 4 bases, with 8 bases between them. CDR3 DNA: TGTGCCATCAGTGAGTTGGCAGGGAATCAGCCCCAGCATTTT. Residues: CAISELAGNQPQHF.

This clone appeared a single time. The gene calls are TRBV20-1 and TRBJ1-4; no clear D gene. Germline CDR1 and CDR2: DFQATT and SNEGSKA (reference sequence). With 3 bases removed from V and 6 bases from J, the gap between germline ends came to 5 bases. This CDR3 is 11 amino acids long. The CDR3 spells CSASSYEKLFF. The CDR3 DNA sequence: TGCAGTGCTAGTTCCTATGAAAAACTGTTTTTT.

V usage is TRBV10-1 and J usage is TRBJ1-1, with 10 bases matching TRBD1. This CDR3 spans 14 amino acids. Germline lookup yields CDR1 WNHNN and CDR2 SYGVQD (reference sequence). Trimming cost V 2 bases and J 5 bases; bases outside gene matches: 2. In nucleotides, the CDR3 is TGCGCCAGCAGTGAGGCGGGACAGGGGACTGAAGCTTTCTTT. As protein: CASSEAGQGTEAFF.

The V call is TRBV11-2, the J call TRBJ1-1; D is undetermined. Germline loops: CDR1 SGHAT, CDR2 FQNNGV. Trimming cost V 5 bases and J 1 base, with 8 bases left between them. The CDR3 covers 13 residues. The CDR3 DNA reads as TGTGCCAGCAGCATAACAGAGAACACTGAAGCTTTCTTT. Translated: CASSITENTEAFF.

The chain has TRBV5-1 and TRBJ1-1; D might be TRBD1 (5 bases). In germline, CDR1 is SGHRS, CDR2 YFSETQ. Trimming pared 4 bases from V and 4 bases from J, leaving 14 bases between. The CDR3 runs to 14 residues. The CDR3 bases are TGCGCCAGCAGCGTCCAGGGTGCTGGCACTGAAGCTTTCTTT. It codes for CASSVQGAGTEAFF.

With regard to this clone: In this CDR3 the conserved last residue, phenylalanine or tryptophan, is missing, so a read error is likely. J is TRBJ1-2 and V is TRBV7-9; the match to TRBD1 covers 8 bases. V lost 0 bases to trimming and J lost 4 bases; unmatched junction nucleotides: 16. Germline-derived CDR1 and CDR2 are SEHNR and FQNEAQ (reference sequence). The CDR3 runs to 19 residues. The chain's CDR3 is CASSLARQGASLVSYGYTV. CDR3 DNA sequence: TGTGCCAGCAGCTTAGCGCGGCAGGGGGCGTCGCTCGTGAGCTATGGCTACACCGTC.

The chain carries TRBV19 and TRBJ2-1, with 12 bases aligning to TRBD2. This CDR3 contains 15 residues. Per germline, CDR1 LNHDA and CDR2 SQIVND (reference sequence). V trimming: 6 bases; J trimming: 10 bases; junction bases outside the gene matches: 10. CDR3 nucleotide sequence: TGTGCCAGTAGCCTGGGACTAGCGGGTAAACGAGAGCAGTTCTTC. It codes for CASSLGLAGKREQFF.

This clone has a single count. The rearrangement links TRBV6-5 to TRBJ2-1; D unresolved. V lost 0 bases to trimming and J lost 7 bases, with 16 bases between them. The CDR3 length is 16 residues. Germline V CDR1 and CDR2: MNHEY, SVGAGI. This CDR3 reads CASSYSQASFWNEQFF. For the CDR3, the DNA is TGTGCCAGCAGTTACTCCCAGGCATCGTTTTGGAATGAGCAGTTCTTC.

The chain uses TRBV9 and TRBJ1-4; 8 nucleotides match TRBD1. The CDR3 totals 14 residues. Germline trimming cut 3 bases from V and 5 bases from J; bases unmatched to any gene: 3. Looked up from germline, CDR1 is SGDLS and CDR2 is YYNGEE. CDR3 nucleotides: TGTGCCAGCAGCGCTTACAGGGGGAATGAAAAACTGTTTTTT. This gives the protein CASSAYRGNEKLFF.

V gene TRBV5-6 combines with J gene TRBJ1-5; tentatively, D is TRBD1 (6 bases). V was cut by 2 bases and J by 5 bases, with 11 bases left in between. CDR3 length equals 14 residues. Germline CDR1 and CDR2: SGHDT and YYEEEE. The CDR3 region is CASSLSTGYQPQHF. DNA of the CDR3: TGTGCCAGCAGCTTATCTACAGGGTATCAGCCCCAGCATTTT.

This clone was seen a single time. V usage is TRBV28 and J usage is TRBJ2-5, with 10 positions matching TRBD1. This CDR3 region has 15 residues. Germline V lookup: CDR1 MDHEN, CDR2 SYDVKM. Trimming took 5 bases from V and 2 from J; bases not matched to a gene: 5. The CDR3 sequence is CASSERTGGQETQYF. The CDR3 DNA follows: TGTGCCAGCAGTGAAAGGACAGGGGGGCAAGAGACCCAGTACTTC. Full variable domain (outside the CDR3, taken from reference TRBV28 and TRBJ2-5): DVKVTQSSRYLVKRTGEKVFLECVQDMDHENMFWYRQDPGLGLRLIYFSYDVKMKEKGDIPEGYSVSREKKERFSLILESASTNQTSMYLCASSERTGGQETQYFGPGTRLLVL.

The chain recombines TRBV2 with TRBJ2-1; 15 nucleotides line up with TRBD2. The V and J ends lost 5 bases and 2 bases, in that order; junction bases with no gene match: 4. The germline CDR1 and CDR2 sequences are SNHLY and FYNNEI. The CDR3 has 17 amino acids. CDR3 bases: TGTGCCAGCAGTCCGGGACTAGCGGGAGGAACCTACAATGAGCAGTTCTTC. Amino acid sequence: CASSPGLAGGTYNEQFF.

The genes are TRBV27 and TRBJ2-2, with unresolved D. The germline V gene encodes CDR1 MNHEY and CDR2 SMNVEV (reference sequence). Trimming removed 5 bases from V and 3 bases from J, with 10 bases in between. CDR3 size: 14 residues. The CDR3 nucleotides read TGTGCCAGCAGTCCCTCTAAGTACACCGGGGAGCTGTTTTTT. Translation: CASSPSKYTGELFF.

The chain has TRBV30 and TRBJ2-1; the match to TRBD2 covers 7 bases. Trimming removed 5 bases from V and 4 bases from J; junction bases left unmatched: 2. The CDR3 sequence is 12 residues long. Germline V lookup: CDR1 GTSNPN, CDR2 SVGIG (reference sequence). The CDR3 region has the DNA TGTGCCTGGGCTAGCGGATACAATGAGCAGTTCTTC. It specifies CAWASGYNEQFF.

The genes are TRBV18 and TRBJ1-5; unclear D gene. CDR1 is KGHSH and CDR2 is LQKENI in the germline V gene. Trimming left V 2 bases short and J 1 base short, with 15 bases between. The CDR3 totals 17 residues. CDR3 amino acids: CASSPYRVPGSNQPQHF. In DNA, the CDR3 is TGTGCCAGCTCACCATACCGGGTTCCTGGGAGCAATCAGCCCCAGCATTTT.

The chain recombines TRBV5-6 with TRBJ1-4, with D unresolved. In germline, CDR1 is SGHDT, CDR2 YYEEEE. The V gene lost 0 bases and the J gene lost 6 bases, with 9 bases spanning the gap. This CDR3 contains 14 residues. This CDR3 reads CASSLVQADEKLFF. The CDR3 DNA reads as TGTGCCAGCAGCTTGGTTCAGGCAGATGAAAAACTGTTTTTT.

This chain uses TRBV6-6 with TRBJ2-4, with D perhaps matching TRBD1 (6 bases). Trimming pared 6 bases from V and 2 bases from J, leaving 14 bases between. The CDR3 runs to 15 residues. The germline CDR1 and CDR2 sequences are MNHNY and SVGAGI (reference sequence). Written as DNA, the CDR3 is TGTGCCAGCAGCGCCTTAGGACAGACCAAAAACATTCAGTACTTC. Translating gives CASSALGQTKNIQYF.

CDR3 bases: TGTGCCAGCAGTACCGGGACTAGCGGTTCCTACGAGCAGTACTTC. Translated: CASSTGTSGSYEQYF. This sequence joins TRBV28 and TRBJ2-7, with 11 bases fitting TRBD2. From germline, CDR1 is MDHEN and CDR2 SYDVKM. The CDR3 spans 15 residues. The junction had 4 bases not matched to a gene; V was cut back by 5 bases and J by 1 base. Full variable domain (rest looked up from reference TRBV28 and TRBJ2-7): DVKVTQSSRYLVKRTGEKVFLECVQDMDHENMFWYRQDPGLGLRLIYFSYDVKMKEKGDIPEGYSVSREKKERFSLILESASTNQTSMYLCASSTGTSGSYEQYFGPGTRLTVT.

J is TRBJ2-3 and V is TRBV28; D is perhaps TRBD1 (5 bases). Trimming took off 1 base at V and 1 base at J, with 6 bases between the two ends. This CDR3 spans 14 amino acids. The V gene's germline CDR1 is MDHEN and CDR2 SYDVKM. The CDR3, as DNA: TGTGCCAGCAGTTTATCCAGGGGCACAGATACGCAGTATTTT. Its protein product is CASSLSRGTDTQYF.

The chain carries TRBV27 and TRBJ2-1, with a tentative D call TRBD2 (5 bases). Germline V gene lookup returns CDR1 MNHEY and CDR2 SMNVEV (reference sequence). Trimming removed 5 bases from V and 8 bases from J, with 16 bases in between. The CDR3 runs to 14 residues. The CDR3 spells CASSLGLPGDEQFF. For the CDR3, the DNA is TGTGCCAGCAGTCTTGGACTCCCTGGGGATGAGCAGTTCTTC.

The genes are TRBV1 and TRBJ2-7; TRBD1 was called by the table and not checked on the DNA. TRBV1 is described as a pseudogene. The CDR3 has 14 residues. The DNA of the CDR3 is TGCACCAGCAGATTTGGGACAGCCACCTACGAGCAGTACTTC. This sequence encodes CTSRFGTATYEQYF.

The CDR3 DNA is TGTGCCAGTACCCAGTACGGAGGGCGGGAGGCTGAAGCTTTCTTT. Amino acids: CASTQYGGREAEAFF. The rearrangement links TRBV19 to TRBJ1-1; no firm D call. The CDR3 length is 15 residues. Germline CDR1 reads LNHDA; CDR2 reads SQIVND (reference sequence). Trimming cost V 7 bases and J 6 bases, with 21 bases left between them.

The DNA of the CDR3 is TGTGCCAGCAGCCCGGGACAGGCGGACTATGGCTACACCTTC. Its translation is CASSPGQADYGYTF. The chain joins TRBV5-6 to TRBJ1-2; TRBD1 agrees at 8 bases. Trimming removed 4 bases from V and 3 bases from J; junction bases left unmatched: 5. Germline V gene sequence: CDR1 SGHDT, CDR2 YYEEEE. The CDR3 spans 14 residues.

This clone appeared a few times. The V gene is TRBV5-4, the J gene TRBJ2-3; D unresolved. The germline V gene has CDR1 SGHNT and CDR2 YYREEE (reference sequence). The CDR3 loop spans 13 amino acids. Trimming removed 0 bases at V and 4 bases at J, with 6 bases between. In DNA form, the CDR3 reads TGTGCCAGCAGCTTGGAGCTAGCAGATACGCAGTATTTT. Its translation is CASSLELADTQYF.

This clone appeared a few times. J is TRBJ1-2 and V is TRBV7-9, with TRBD1 identical over 7 bases. The CDR3 has 13 residues. Germline values: CDR1 SEHNR, CDR2 FQNEAQ (reference sequence). The V gene end was trimmed by 6 bases and the J gene end by 4 bases; junction bases not matched to a gene: 5. As DNA, the CDR3 is TGTGCCAGCAGATCCGGGACAGCCTATGGCTACACCTTC. Translation gives CASRSGTAYGYTF.

The chain links TRBV18 to TRBJ2-1; D is uncertain. V lost 0 bases, J lost 6 bases, and 9 bases lay in between. Germline CDR1 reads KGHSH; CDR2 reads LQKENI. This CDR3 is built from 14 residues. This chain's CDR3 is CASSPPTHSNEQFF. The CDR3 DNA is TGTGCCAGCTCACCACCAACTCATTCCAATGAGCAGTTCTTC.